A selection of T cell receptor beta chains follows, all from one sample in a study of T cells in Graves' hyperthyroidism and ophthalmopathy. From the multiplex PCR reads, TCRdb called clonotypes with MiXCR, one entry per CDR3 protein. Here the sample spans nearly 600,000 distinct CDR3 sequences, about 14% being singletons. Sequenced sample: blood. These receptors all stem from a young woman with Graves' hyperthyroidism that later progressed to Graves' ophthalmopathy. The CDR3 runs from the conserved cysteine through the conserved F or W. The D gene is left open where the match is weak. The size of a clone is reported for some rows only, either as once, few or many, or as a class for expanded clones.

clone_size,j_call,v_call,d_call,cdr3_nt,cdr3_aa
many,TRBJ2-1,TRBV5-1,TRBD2,TGCGCCAGCAGCTTGGTGTTTGTGGCGGGAGGAGATGAGCAGTTCTTC,CASSLVFVAGGDEQFF
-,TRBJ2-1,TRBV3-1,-,TGTGCCAGCAGCCAATCCTCGGGGGGGGACAGCTTCTACAATGAGCAGTTCTTC,CASSQSSGGDSFYNEQFF
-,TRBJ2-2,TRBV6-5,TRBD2,TGTGCCAGCAGCTACTCCCTAGGGCCTAGCGGGACGGACACCGGGGAGCTGTTTTTT,CASSYSLGPSGTDTGELFF
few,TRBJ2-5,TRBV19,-,TGTGCCAGTAGCCGGACTCATCAAGAGACCCAGTACTTC,CASSRTHQETQYF
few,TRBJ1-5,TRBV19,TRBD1,TGTGCCAGTAGTACCAGGGGGGAGGGACAGCCTCAGCATTTT,CASSTRGEGQPQHF
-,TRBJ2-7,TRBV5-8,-,TGTGCCAGCAGCTTGGAAATACCCCCCTACGAGCAGTACTTC,CASSLEIPPYEQYF
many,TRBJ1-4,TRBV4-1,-,TGCGCCAGCAGCCAAGATCCCGGATCAACTAATGAAAAACTGTTTTTT,CASSQDPGSTNEKLFF
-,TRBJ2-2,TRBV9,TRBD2,TGTGCCAGCAGCGTAGTCAGCGGGACCACCGGGGAGCTGTTTTTT,CASSVVSGTTGELFF
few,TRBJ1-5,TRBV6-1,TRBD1,TGTGCCACCCGCGACAGGGCTTCGAGGGCGAATCAGCCCCAGCATTTT,CATRDRASRANQPQHF
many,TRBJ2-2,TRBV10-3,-,TGTGCCATCAGTGATCGCATGTCCACCGGGGAGCTGTTTTTT,CAISDRMSTGELFF
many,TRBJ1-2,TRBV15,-,TGTGCCACCAGCAGAGTTAGTAACGGGAACTATGGCTACACCTTC,CATSRVSNGNYGYTF
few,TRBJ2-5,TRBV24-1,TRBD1,TGTGCCACCAGTGAGACAGGGCCGGCAGAGACCCAGTACTTC,CATSETGPAETQYF
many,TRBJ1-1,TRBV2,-,TGTGCCAGCAGTGCACAGGAGAATGAAGCTTTCTTT,CASSAQENEAFF
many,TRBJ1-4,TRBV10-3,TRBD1,TGTGCCATCAGCCAGGGGCAGGGGGAAGAAAAACTGTTTTTT,CAISQGQGEEKLFF
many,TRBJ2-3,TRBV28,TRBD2,TGTGCCAGCACGACGCTAGCGGGTATGACAGATACGCAGTATTTT,CASTTLAGMTDTQYF
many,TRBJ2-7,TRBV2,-,TGTGCCAGCAGCCGGGAAAAGATCCCCTACGAGCAGTACTTC,CASSREKIPYEQYF
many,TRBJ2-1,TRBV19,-,TGTGCCAGTAGCCCCGCGGGCCTCGACAGGAATGAGCAGTTCTTC,CASSPAGLDRNEQFF
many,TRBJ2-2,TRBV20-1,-,TGCAGTGCTAGAGATGTAGGAGCGAACACCGGGGAGCTGTTTTTT,CSARDVGANTGELFF
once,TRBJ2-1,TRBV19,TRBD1,TGTGCCAGTACCGCGGGACAGGGGTTCCCCTACAATGAGCAGTTCTTC,CASTAGQGFPYNEQFF
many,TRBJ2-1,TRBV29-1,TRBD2,TGCAGCGTTGACGACGAGGGGACTAGCGGGTCGGCTGAGCAGTTCTTC,CSVDDEGTSGSAEQFF
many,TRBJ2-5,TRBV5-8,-,TGTGCCAGCAGCTTGATGGCAGCCCAAGAGACCCAGTACTTC,CASSLMAAQETQYF
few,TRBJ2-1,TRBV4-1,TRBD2,TGCGCCAGCAGCCAAGGACTAGCGGGATCGGCGGCGGAGTTCTTC,CASSQGLAGSAAEFF